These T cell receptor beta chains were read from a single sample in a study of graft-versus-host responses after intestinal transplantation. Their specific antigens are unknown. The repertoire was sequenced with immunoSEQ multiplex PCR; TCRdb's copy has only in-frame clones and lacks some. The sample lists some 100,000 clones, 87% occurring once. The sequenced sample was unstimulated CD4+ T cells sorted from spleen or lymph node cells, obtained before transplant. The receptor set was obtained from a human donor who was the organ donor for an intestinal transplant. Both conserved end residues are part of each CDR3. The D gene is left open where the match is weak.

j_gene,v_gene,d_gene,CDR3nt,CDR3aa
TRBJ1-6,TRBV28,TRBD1,TGTGCCAGCAGTCCCGGGACAGGGGCAAACTCCCATTCACCCCTCCACTTT,CASSPGTGANSHSPLHF
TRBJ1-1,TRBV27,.,TGTGCCAGCACACCAAACAAGAGGGCTGAAGCTTTCTTT,CASTPNKRAEAFF
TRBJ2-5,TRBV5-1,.,TGCGCCAGCAGCTTGGAGTCGGGGTGGGAGACCCAGTACTTC,CASSLESGWETQYF
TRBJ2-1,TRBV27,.,TGTGCCAGCAGTTTATCACGGGAAGGGATTTTCTACAATGAGCAGTTCTTC,CASSLSREGIFYNEQFF
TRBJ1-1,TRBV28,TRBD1,TGTGCCAGCAGCCTTCCCGGGACAGATAACACTGAAGCTTTCTTT,CASSLPGTDNTEAFF
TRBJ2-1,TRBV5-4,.,TGTGCCAGCAGCTTAGGAGCCAACTTTGAGCAGTTCTTC,CASSLGANFEQFF
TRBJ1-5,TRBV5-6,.,TGTGCCAGCAGCTTGAGGGGCAATCAGCCCCAGCATTTT,CASSLRGNQPQHF
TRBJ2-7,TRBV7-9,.,TGTGCCAGCAGCTTAAGGCAGGGTAATCACGAGCAGTACTTC,CASSLRQGNHEQYF
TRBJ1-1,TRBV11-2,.,TGTGCCAGCAGCTTAGGGGCGGGGAACACTGAAGCTTTCTTT,CASSLGAGNTEAFF
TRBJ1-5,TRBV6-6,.,TGTGCCAGCAGTAAACAAGATAGCAATCAGCCCCAGCATTTT,CASSKQDSNQPQHF
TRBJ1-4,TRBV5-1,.,TGCGCCAGCAGCTTGGTGACGCCGACAGGCACCCCTGAAAAACTGTTTTTT,CASSLVTPTGTPEKLFF